This record covers a single T cell receptor beta chain. Antigen: not known. With 10 bases clipped from V and 5 bases from J, the junction kept 6 bases outside the gene matches. Germline loops: CDR1 LNHDA, CDR2 SQIVND (reference sequence). This CDR3 has 13 amino acids. The entry originates in a study of cytomegalovirus exposure and HLA in healthy donors. The primer mix had 60 Vbeta and 13 Jbeta primers. Assay used: immunoSEQ multiplex PCR; TCRdb lists only in-frame clones, some missing. The sample holds tens of thousands of clones; roughly 73% are singletons and the top ten take roughly 2%. General study points: In a later analysis, a missense DCLRE1C variant was linked to TCR beta V- and J-gene trimming.

The receptor was derived from a man aged 35 to 55 in good health and CMV-seronegative. The chain carries TRBV19 and TRBJ1-2; 11 bases agree with TRBD1. Sequenced input: PBMCs. CDR3: CATSGDRGYGYTF. In DNA, the CDR3 is TGTGCCACATCCGGGGACAGGGGGTATGGCTACACCTTC.